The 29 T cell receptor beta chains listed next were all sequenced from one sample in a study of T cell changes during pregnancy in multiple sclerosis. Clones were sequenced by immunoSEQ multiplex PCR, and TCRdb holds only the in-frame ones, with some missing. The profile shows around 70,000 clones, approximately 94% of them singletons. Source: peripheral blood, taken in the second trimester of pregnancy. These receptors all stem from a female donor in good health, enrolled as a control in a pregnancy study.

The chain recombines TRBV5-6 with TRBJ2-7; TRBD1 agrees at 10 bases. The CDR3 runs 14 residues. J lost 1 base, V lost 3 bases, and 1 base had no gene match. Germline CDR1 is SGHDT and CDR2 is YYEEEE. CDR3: CASSWGQGSYEQYF. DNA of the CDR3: TGTGCCAGCAGCTGGGGACAGGGGTCCTACGAGCAGTACTTC.

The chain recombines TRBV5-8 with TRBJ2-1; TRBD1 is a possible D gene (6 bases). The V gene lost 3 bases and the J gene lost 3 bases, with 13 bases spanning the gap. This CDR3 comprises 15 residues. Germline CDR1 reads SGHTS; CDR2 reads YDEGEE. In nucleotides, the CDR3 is TGTGCCAGCAGCTCACAGGGCCCCTACTACAATGAGCAGTTCTTC. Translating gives CASSSQGPYYNEQFF.

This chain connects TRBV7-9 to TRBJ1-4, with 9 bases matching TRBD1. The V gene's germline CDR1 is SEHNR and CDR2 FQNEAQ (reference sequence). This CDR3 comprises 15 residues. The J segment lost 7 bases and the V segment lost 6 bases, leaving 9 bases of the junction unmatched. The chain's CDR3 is CASSSTGGGSEKLFF. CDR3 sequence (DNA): TGTGCCAGCAGTTCAACAGGGGGCGGTAGTGAAAAACTGTTTTTT.

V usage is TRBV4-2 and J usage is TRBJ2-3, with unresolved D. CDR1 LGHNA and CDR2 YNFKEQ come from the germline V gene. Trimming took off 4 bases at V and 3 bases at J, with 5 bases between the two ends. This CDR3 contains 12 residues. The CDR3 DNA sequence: TGTGCCAGCAGCCTTCGGACAGATACGCAGTATTTT. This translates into CASSLRTDTQYF.

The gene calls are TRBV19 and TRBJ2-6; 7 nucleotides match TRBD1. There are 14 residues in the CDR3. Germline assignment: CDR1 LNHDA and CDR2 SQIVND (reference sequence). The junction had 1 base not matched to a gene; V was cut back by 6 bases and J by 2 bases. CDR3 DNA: TGTGCCAGTAGAGGGACAGCTGGGGCCAACGTCCTGACTTTC. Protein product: CASRGTAGANVLTF.

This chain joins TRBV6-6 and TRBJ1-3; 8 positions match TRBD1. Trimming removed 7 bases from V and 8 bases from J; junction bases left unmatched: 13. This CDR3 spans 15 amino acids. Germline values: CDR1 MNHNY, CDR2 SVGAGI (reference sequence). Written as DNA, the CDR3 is TGTGCCAGCACCGAAACGACAGGGGTAGGAGACACCATATATTTT. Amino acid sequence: CASTETTGVGDTIYF.

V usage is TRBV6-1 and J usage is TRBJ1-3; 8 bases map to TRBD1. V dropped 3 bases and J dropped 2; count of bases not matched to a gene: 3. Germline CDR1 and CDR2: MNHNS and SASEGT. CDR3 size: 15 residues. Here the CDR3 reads CASSEGTGTGNTIYF. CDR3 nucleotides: TGTGCCAGCAGTGAGGGGACAGGAACTGGAAACACCATATATTTT.

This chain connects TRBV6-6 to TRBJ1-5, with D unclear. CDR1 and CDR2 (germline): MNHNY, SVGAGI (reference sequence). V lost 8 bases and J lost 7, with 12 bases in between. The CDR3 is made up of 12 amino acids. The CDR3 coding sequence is TGTGCCAGCGGAGGGTACCTGCAGCCCCAGCATTTT. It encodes CASGGYLQPQHF.

CDR3 sequence reads: CASSFIGGFGYEQYF. CDR3 DNA sequence: TGTGCCAGCAGTTTCATTGGGGGGTTCGGCTACGAGCAGTACTTC. The chain has TRBV27 and TRBJ2-7, with D perhaps TRBD2 (6 bases). The CDR3 covers 15 residues. Germline V gene data show CDR1 as MNHEY and CDR2 as SMNVEV (reference sequence). Deletions cut 3 bases from V and 3 bases from J, with 15 bases between.

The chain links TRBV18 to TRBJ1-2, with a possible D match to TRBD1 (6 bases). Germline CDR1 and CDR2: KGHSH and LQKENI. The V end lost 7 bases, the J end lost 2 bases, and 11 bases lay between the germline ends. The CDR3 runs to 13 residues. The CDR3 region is CASLAGVNYGYTF. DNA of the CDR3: TGTGCCAGCTTAGCAGGGGTGAACTATGGCTACACCTTC.

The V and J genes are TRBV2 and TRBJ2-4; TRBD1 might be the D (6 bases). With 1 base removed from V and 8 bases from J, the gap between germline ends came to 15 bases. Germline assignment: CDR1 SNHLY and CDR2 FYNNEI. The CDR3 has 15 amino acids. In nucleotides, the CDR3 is TGTGCCAGCAGTGAAGGGGGGCAGTCCTGGGACATTCAGTACTTC. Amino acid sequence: CASSEGGQSWDIQYF.

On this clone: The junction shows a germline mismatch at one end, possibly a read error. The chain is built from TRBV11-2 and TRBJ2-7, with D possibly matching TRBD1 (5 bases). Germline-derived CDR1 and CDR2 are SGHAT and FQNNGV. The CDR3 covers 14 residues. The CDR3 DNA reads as TGTGCCAGCAGCCCCAGGGCCCTCTCCAACGAGCAGTACTTC. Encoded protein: CASSPRALSNEQYF.

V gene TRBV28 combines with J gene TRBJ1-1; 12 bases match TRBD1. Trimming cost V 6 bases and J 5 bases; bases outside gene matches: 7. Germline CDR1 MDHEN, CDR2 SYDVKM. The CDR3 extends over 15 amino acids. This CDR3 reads CASRYRDRGHTEAFF. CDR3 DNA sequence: TGTGCCAGCAGATACCGGGACAGGGGGCATACTGAAGCTTTCTTT. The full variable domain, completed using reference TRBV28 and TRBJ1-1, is DVKVTQSSRYLVKRTGEKVFLECVQDMDHENMFWYRQDPGLGLRLIYFSYDVKMKEKGDIPEGYSVSREKKERFSLILESASTNQTSMYLCASRYRDRGHTEAFFGQGTRLTVV.

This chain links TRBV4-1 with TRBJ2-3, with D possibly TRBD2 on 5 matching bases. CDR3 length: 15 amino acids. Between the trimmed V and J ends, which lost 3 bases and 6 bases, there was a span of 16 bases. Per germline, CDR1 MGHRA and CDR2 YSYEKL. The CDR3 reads CASSQDPRGMDTQYF. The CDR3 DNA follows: TGCGCCAGCAGCCAGGACCCACGAGGGATGGATACGCAGTATTTT.

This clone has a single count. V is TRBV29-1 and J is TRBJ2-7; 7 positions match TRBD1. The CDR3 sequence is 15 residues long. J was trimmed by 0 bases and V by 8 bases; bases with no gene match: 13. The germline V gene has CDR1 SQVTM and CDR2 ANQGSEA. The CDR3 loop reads CSSGVRGTSSYEQYF. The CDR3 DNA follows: TGCAGCTCGGGCGTCAGGGGGACGAGCTCCTACGAGCAGTACTTC.

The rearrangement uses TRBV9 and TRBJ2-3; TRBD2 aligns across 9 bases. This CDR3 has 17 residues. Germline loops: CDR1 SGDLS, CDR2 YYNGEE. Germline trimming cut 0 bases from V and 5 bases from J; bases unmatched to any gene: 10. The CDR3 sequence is CASSVEMGGGARDTQYF. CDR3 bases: TGTGCCAGCAGCGTAGAGATGGGCGGGGGGGCACGAGATACGCAGTATTTT. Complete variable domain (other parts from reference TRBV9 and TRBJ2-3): DSGVTQTPKHLITATGQRVTLRCSPRSGDLSVYWYQQSLDQGLQFLIQYYNGEERAKGNILERFSAQQFPDLHSELNLSSLELGDSALYFCASSVEMGGGARDTQYFGPGTRLTVL.

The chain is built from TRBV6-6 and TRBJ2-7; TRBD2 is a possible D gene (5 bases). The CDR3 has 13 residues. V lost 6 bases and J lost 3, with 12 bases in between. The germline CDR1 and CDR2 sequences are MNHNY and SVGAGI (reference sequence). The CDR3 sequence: CASSPGNHYEQYF. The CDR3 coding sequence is TGTGCCAGCAGCCCGGGGAACCACTACGAGCAGTACTTC.

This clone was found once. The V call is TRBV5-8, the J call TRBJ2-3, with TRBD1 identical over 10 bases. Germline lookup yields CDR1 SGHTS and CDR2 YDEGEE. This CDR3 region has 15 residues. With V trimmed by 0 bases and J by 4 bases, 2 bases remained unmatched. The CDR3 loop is CASSLADRGSDTQYF. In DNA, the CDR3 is TGTGCCAGCAGCTTGGCGGACAGGGGGTCAGATACGCAGTATTTT.

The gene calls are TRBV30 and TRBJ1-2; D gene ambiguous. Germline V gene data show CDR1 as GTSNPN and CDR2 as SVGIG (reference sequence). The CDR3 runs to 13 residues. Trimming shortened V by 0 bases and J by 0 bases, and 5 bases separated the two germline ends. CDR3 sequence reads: CAWSVTANYGYTF. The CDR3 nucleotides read TGTGCCTGGAGTGTCACAGCTAACTATGGCTACACCTTC.

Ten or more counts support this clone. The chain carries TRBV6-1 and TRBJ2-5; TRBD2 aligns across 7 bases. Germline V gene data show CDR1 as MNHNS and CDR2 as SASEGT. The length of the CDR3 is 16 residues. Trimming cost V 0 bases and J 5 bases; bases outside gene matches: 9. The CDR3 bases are TGTGCCAGCAGTGAAGCGGGGGGGGGAATAGGTGAGACCCAGTACTTC. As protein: CASSEAGGGIGETQYF.

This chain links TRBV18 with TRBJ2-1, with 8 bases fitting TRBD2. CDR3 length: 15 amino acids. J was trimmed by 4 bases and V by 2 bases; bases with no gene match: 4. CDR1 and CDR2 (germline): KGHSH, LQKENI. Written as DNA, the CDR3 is TGTGCCAGCTCACCAGTGAGCGGGAGTTACAATGAGCAGTTCTTC. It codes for CASSPVSGSYNEQFF.

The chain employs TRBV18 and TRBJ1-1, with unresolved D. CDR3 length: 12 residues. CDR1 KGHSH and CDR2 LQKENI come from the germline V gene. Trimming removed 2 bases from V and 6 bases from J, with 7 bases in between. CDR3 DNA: TGTGCCAGCTCACCAATGCGGGCTGAAGCTTTCTTT. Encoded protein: CASSPMRAEAFF.

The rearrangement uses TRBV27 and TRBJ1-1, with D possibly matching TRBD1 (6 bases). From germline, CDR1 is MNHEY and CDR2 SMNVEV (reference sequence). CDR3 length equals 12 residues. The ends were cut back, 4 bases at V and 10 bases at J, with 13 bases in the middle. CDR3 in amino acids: CASSYGQTPAFF. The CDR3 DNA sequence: TGTGCCAGCAGTTACGGACAGACCCCAGCTTTCTTT.

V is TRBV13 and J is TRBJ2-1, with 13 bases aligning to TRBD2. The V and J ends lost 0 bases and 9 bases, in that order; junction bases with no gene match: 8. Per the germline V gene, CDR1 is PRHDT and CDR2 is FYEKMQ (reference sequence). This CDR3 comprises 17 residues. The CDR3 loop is CASSLGKLAGGRVEQFF. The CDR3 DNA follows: TGTGCCAGCAGCTTAGGTAAACTAGCGGGGGGGCGTGTTGAGCAGTTCTTC. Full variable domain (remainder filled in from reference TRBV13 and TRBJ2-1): AAGVIQSPRHLIKEKRETATLKCYPIPRHDTVYWYQQGPGQDPQFLISFYEKMQSDKGSIPDRFSAQQFSDYHSELNMSSLELGDSALYFCASSLGKLAGGRVEQFFGPGTRLTVL.

The CDR3 DNA reads as TGTGCCAGCAGTTACTCGAGTAATCCAGGGGGCACTGAAGCTTTCTTT. Its protein is CASSYSSNPGGTEAFF. The chain carries TRBV6-5 and TRBJ1-1, with TRBD1 matching over 7 bases. Per the germline V gene, CDR1 is MNHEY and CDR2 is SVGAGI. The V gene end was trimmed by 0 bases and the J gene end by 4 bases; junction bases not matched to a gene: 8. This CDR3 comprises 16 residues.

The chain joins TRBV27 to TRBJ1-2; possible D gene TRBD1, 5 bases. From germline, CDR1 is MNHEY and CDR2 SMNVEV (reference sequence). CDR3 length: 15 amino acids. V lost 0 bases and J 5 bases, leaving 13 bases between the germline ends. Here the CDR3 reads CASSLSSGGVYGYTF. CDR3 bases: TGTGCCAGCAGTTTATCAAGCGGGGGGGTTTATGGCTACACCTTC.

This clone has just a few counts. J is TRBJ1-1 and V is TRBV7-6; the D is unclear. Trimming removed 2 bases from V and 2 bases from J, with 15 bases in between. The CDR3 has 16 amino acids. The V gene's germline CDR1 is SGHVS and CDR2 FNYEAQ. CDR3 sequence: CASSLFASAINTEAFF. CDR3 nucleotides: TGTGCCAGCAGCTTATTTGCGTCAGCGATAAACACTGAAGCTTTCTTT.

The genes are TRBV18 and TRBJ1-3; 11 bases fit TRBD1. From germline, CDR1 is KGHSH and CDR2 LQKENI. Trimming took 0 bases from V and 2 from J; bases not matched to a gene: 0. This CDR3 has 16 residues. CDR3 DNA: TGTGCCAGCTCACCACCGGGACAGGGGGCTGGAAACACCATATATTTT. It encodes CASSPPGQGAGNTIYF.

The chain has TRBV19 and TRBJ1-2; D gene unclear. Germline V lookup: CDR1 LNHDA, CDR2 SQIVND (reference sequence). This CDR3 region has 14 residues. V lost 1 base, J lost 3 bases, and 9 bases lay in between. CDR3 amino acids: CASSIGGNDYGYTF. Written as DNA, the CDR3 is TGTGCCAGTAGTATAGGAGGGAACGACTATGGCTACACCTTC.